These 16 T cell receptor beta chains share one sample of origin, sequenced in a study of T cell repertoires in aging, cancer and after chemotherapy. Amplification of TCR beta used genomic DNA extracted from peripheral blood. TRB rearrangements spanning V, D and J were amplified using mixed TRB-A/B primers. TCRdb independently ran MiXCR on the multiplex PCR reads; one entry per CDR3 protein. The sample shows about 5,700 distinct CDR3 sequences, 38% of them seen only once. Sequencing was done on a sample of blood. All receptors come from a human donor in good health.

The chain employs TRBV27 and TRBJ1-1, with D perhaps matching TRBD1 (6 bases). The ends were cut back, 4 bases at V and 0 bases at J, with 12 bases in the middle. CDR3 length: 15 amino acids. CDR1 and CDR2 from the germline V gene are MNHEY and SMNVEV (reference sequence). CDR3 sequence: CASSYNGGLNTEAFF. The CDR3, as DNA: TGTGCCAGCAGTTATAATGGGGGGCTGAACACTGAAGCTTTCTTT.

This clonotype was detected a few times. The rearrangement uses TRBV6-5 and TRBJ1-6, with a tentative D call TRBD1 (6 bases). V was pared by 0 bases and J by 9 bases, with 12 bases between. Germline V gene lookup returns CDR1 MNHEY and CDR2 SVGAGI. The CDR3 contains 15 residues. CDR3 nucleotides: TGTGCCAGCAGTTACTCGTGGCAGGGGTCTTCACCCCTCCACTTT. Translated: CASSYSWQGSSPLHF.

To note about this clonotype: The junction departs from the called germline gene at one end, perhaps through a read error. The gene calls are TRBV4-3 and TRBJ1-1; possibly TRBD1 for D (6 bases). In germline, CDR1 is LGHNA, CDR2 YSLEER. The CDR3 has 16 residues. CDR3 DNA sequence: TGTGCCAGCAGCCAAGATCCAGGGGAGGGGAGCACTGAAGCTTTCTTT. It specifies CASSQDPGEGSTEAFF.

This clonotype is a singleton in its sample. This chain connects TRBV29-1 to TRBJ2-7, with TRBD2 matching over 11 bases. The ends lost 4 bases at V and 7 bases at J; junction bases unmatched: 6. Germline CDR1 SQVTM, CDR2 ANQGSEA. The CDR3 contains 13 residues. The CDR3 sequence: CSVVGLAGGEQYF. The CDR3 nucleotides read TGCAGCGTTGTGGGCCTAGCGGGGGGAGAGCAGTACTTC.

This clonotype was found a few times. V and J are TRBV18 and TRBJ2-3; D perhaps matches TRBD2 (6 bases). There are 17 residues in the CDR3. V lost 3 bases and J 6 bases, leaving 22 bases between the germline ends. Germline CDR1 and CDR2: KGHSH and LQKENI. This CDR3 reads CASSPAKTRGIYDTQYF. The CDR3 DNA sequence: TGTGCCAGCTCACCGGCCAAAACCCGGGGGATCTATGATACGCAGTATTTT.

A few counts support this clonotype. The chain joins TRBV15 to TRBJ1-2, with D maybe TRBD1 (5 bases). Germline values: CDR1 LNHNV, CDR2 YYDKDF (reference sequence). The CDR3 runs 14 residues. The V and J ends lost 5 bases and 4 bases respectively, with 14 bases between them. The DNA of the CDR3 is TGTGCCACCAGCCCAGCGGGGGAAAGCTATGGCTACACCTTC. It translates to CATSPAGESYGYTF.

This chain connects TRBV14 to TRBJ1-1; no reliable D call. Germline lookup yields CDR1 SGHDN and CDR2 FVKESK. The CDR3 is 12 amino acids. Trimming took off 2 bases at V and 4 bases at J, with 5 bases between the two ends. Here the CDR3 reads CASSQFGTEAFF. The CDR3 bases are TGTGCCAGCAGCCAATTCGGCACTGAAGCTTTCTTT.

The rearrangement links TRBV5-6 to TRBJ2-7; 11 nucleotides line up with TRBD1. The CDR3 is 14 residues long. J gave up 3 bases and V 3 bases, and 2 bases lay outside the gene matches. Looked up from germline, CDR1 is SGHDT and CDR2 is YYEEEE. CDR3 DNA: TGTGCCAGCAGCTGGGGACAGGGGGACTACGAGCAGTACTTC. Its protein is CASSWGQGDYEQYF.

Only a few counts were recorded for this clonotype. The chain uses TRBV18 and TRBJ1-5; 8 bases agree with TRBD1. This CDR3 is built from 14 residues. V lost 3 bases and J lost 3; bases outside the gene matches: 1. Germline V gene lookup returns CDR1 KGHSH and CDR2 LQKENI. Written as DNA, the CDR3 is TGTGCCAGCTCACCGACAGGGGACAATCAGCCCCAGCATTTT. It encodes CASSPTGDNQPQHF.

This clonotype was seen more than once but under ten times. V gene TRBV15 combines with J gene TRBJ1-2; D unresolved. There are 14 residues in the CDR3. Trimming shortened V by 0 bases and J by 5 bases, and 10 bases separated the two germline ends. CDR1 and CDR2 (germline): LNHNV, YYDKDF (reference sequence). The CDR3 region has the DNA TGTGCCACCAGCAGAGATTACGGACCATATGGCTACACCTTC. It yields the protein CATSRDYGPYGYTF.

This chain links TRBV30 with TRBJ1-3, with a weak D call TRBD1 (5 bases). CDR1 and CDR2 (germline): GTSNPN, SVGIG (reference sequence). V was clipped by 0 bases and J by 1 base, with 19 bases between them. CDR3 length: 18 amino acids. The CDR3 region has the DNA TGTGCCTGGAGTGTACAGTGGCAGGGATGGGTGTCTGGAAACACCATATATTTT. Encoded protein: CAWSVQWQGWVSGNTIYF.

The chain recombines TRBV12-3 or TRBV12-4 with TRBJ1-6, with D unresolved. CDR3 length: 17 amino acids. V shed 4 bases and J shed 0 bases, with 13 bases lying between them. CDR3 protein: CASSSPFTSSYNSPLHF. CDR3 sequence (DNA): TGTGCCAGCAGTTCGCCCTTTACGAGCTCCTATAATTCACCCCTCCACTTT.

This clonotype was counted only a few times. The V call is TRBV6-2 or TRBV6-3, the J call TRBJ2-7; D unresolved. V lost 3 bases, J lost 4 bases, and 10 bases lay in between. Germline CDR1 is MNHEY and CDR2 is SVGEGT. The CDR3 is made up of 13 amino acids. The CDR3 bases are TGTGCCAGCAGTTATGGGGTCGAGTACGAGCAGTACTTC. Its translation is CASSYGVEYEQYF.

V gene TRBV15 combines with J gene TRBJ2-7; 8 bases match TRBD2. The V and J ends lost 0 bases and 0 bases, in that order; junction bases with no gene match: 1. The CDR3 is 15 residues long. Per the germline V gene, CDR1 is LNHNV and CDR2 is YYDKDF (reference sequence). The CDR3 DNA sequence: TGTGCCACCAGCAGAGATCGGGGGGGCTCCTACGAGCAGTACTTC. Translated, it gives CATSRDRGGSYEQYF.

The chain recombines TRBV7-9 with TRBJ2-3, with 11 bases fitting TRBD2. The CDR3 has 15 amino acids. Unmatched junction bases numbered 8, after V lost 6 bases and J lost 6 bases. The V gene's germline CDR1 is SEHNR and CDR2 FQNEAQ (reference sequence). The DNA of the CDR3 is TGTGCCAGCAGACAAGTTAGCGGGGGGGCCGATACGCAGTATTTT. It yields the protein CASRQVSGGADTQYF.

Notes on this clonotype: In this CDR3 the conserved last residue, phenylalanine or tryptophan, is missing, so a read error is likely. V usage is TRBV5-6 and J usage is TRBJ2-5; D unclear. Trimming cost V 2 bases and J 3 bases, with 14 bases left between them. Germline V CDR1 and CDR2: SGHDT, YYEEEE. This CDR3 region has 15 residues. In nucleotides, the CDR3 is TGTGCCAGCAGCTTTTTCGACGTCGAGAAAGAGACCCAGTACTTA. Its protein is CASSFFDVEKETQYL.